Each of the 21 T cell receptor beta chains below was sequenced from the same sample in a study of OX40 agonist ivuxolimab in advanced cancers. Repertoires were generated with immunoSEQ multiplex PCR, while TCRdb's copy carries only in-frame clones and drops some. The repertoire has 9,500 to 13,000 clones, 76% of them found once; the top ten carry 22%. The sequencing used CD4+ or CD8+ T cells sorted from blood, collected in a trial of the OX40 agonist ivuxolimab. The receptors derive from an adult with an advanced solid tumor such as melanoma, head and neck, liver or kidney cancer.

The V and J genes are TRBV2 and TRBJ1-2, with TRBD1 identical over 7 bases. CDR1 SNHLY and CDR2 FYNNEI come from the germline V gene. J gave up 6 bases and V 5 bases, and 12 bases lay outside the gene matches. CDR3 length equals 15 residues. In DNA form, the CDR3 reads TGTGCCAGCAGTCTCTTCCCGGGACAGCCAAATGGCTACACCTTC. Amino acids: CASSLFPGQPNGYTF.

This chain joins TRBV7-3 and TRBJ2-6; D remains unclear. Trimming pared 1 base from V and 0 bases from J, leaving 22 bases between. The CDR3 runs 21 residues. Germline CDR1 is SGHTA and CDR2 is FQGTGA. CDR3 loop: CASSLIAPPVSQHSGANVLTF. The CDR3 DNA is TGTGCCAGCAGCTTAATTGCTCCCCCCGTTTCCCAACACTCTGGGGCCAACGTCCTGACTTTC.

The V call is TRBV6-5, the J call TRBJ2-7, with D perhaps matching TRBD1 (5 bases). From germline, CDR1 is MNHEY and CDR2 SVGAGI. This CDR3 spans 16 amino acids. V dropped 0 bases and J dropped 3 bases, with 15 bases sitting between them. Written as DNA, the CDR3 is TGTGCCAGCAGTTACTCGGGGCGGAGTAAGGACTACGAGCAGTACTTC. Its protein is CASSYSGRSKDYEQYF.

The chain has TRBV6-6 and TRBJ2-3; no reliable D call. The CDR3 runs to 12 residues. Germline CDR1 is MNHNY and CDR2 is SVGAGI (reference sequence). V lost 5 bases to trimming and J lost 2 bases, with 5 bases between them. The CDR3 is CASSIYTDTQYF. CDR3 in DNA: TGTGCCAGCAGTATATACACAGATACGCAGTATTTT.

V gene TRBV28 combines with J gene TRBJ2-3; D possibly uses TRBD1 or TRBD2 (5 bases each). CDR3 length: 16 residues. Trimming pared 7 bases from V and 0 bases from J, leaving 17 bases between. CDR1 is MDHEN, CDR2 SYDVKM, per germline. CDR3 in amino acids: CASKGLAGLSTDTQYF. Written as DNA, the CDR3 is TGTGCCAGCAAGGGGCTAGCTGGCCTTAGCACAGATACGCAGTATTTT.

The V and J genes are TRBV7-8 and TRBJ2-7; D gene uncertain. V shed 3 bases and J shed 1 base, with 1 base lying between them. The length of the CDR3 is 11 residues. Germline V gene data show CDR1 as SGHVS and CDR2 as FQNEAQ. This CDR3 reads CASSFSYEQYF. CDR3 nucleotide sequence: TGTGCCAGCAGCTTTTCCTACGAGCAGTACTTC.

The chain uses TRBV11-1 and TRBJ2-5; 12 bases map to TRBD1. V dropped 0 bases and J dropped 4; count of bases not matched to a gene: 6. In germline, CDR1 is SGHAT, CDR2 FQDESV (reference sequence). The length of the CDR3 is 17 residues. The CDR3 sequence: CASSLAGQGAIRETQYF. The CDR3 bases are TGTGCCAGCAGCTTAGCGGGACAGGGGGCAATCCGAGAGACCCAGTACTTC.

With regard to this clone: The junction differs from germline at one of its ends, possibly a read error. Within the sample, other DNA sequences also encode this same CDR3. The rearrangement links TRBV29-1 to TRBJ2-1, with D possibly being TRBD2 (7 bases). The CDR3 spans 18 residues. Germline V gene data show CDR1 as SQVTM and CDR2 as ANQGSEA. CDR3 in DNA: TGCCGCGTTGAAGGGGGGGGCGGGGCAGGAGGTTCCTACAATGAGCAGTTCTTC. It specifies CRVEGGGGAGGSYNEQFF.

The chain joins TRBV11-1 to TRBJ1-2, with 8 bases identical to TRBD1. The length of the CDR3 is 16 residues. V was pared by 8 bases and J by 10 bases, with 21 bases of the junction left unmatched. Looked up from germline, CDR1 is SGHAT and CDR2 is FQDESV (reference sequence). CDR3 nucleotide sequence: TGTGCCAGCGCTAGAGGTGCAGGGGGCGGTAAAGGCGACTACACCTTC. Residues: CASARGAGGGKGDYTF.

The J gene is TRBJ1-1, the V gene TRBV7-9; tentatively, D is TRBD1 (5 bases). Deletions cut 6 bases from V and 8 bases from J, with 16 bases between. There are 13 residues in the CDR3. The V gene's germline CDR1 is SEHNR and CDR2 FQNEAQ (reference sequence). The CDR3 here is CASSSQGQGEAFF. The CDR3 DNA follows: TGTGCCAGCAGTTCTCAGGGTCAGGGAGAAGCTTTCTTT.

The V and J genes are TRBV6-1 and TRBJ1-3, with D hard to call. Germline assignment: CDR1 MNHNS and CDR2 SASEGT. The CDR3 is 13 amino acids. The CDR3 coding sequence is TGTAAATTTACCGGGTCGCGAGGAAACACCATATATTTT. Translated: CKFTGSRGNTIYF.

The chain has TRBV7-9 and TRBJ2-1; D gene ambiguous. Germline values: CDR1 SEHNR, CDR2 FQNEAQ (reference sequence). V was cut by 1 base and J by 6 bases, with 7 bases left in between. This CDR3 is 13 amino acids long. CDR3 DNA: TGTGCCAGCAGCTTAGTCCAATCCAATGAGCAGTTCTTC. Amino acids: CASSLVQSNEQFF.

This chain uses TRBV11-3 with TRBJ2-3, with D perhaps matching TRBD1 (5 bases). CDR1 and CDR2 (germline): SGHNT, YENEEA. CDR3 length: 15 residues. V was clipped by 1 base and J by 4 bases, with 12 bases between them. The CDR3 here is CASSLGAGQADTQYF. The CDR3 nucleotides are TGTGCCAGCAGCTTAGGGGCAGGGCAGGCAGATACGCAGTATTTT.

The rearrangement joins TRBV2 to TRBJ2-7; 9 nucleotides agree with TRBD2. The CDR3 runs 15 residues. The germline gives CDR1 SNHLY, CDR2 FYNNEI. Trimming cost V 6 bases and J 0 bases; bases outside gene matches: 6. DNA for the CDR3: TGTGCCAGCAGGGCGGGGGGGGCATTCTCCTACGAGCAGTACTTC. Translated: CASRAGGAFSYEQYF. The variable domain in full, with the rest retrieved from reference TRBV2 and TRBJ2-7, is EPEVTQTPSHQVTQMGQEVILRCVPISNHLYFYWYRQILGQKVEFLVSFYNNEISEKSEIFDDQFSVERPDGSNFTLKIRSTKLEDSAMYFCASRAGGAFSYEQYFGPGTRLTVT.

This chain uses TRBV14 with TRBJ1-2; TRBD1 matches 8 bases. Germline CDR1 is SGHDN and CDR2 is FVKESK. The CDR3 extends over 14 amino acids. The junction had 5 bases not matched to a gene; V was cut back by 3 bases and J by 5 bases. The CDR3, as DNA: TGTGCCAGCAGCCACTCAGGGGGCTCGTATGGCTACACCTTC. Protein: CASSHSGGSYGYTF.

This clone was observed a few times. The chain employs TRBV7-9 and TRBJ2-1; 8 positions match TRBD2. Germline V CDR1 and CDR2: SEHNR, FQNEAQ (reference sequence). The CDR3 has 15 residues. V lost 2 bases to trimming and J lost 7 bases; unmatched junction nucleotides: 7. CDR3 amino acids: CASSLFLAGKNEQFF. The CDR3 DNA sequence: TGTGCCAGCAGCTTATTCTTAGCGGGGAAAAATGAGCAGTTCTTC.

The chain employs TRBV28 and TRBJ1-1; no firm D call. Germline V lookup: CDR1 MDHEN, CDR2 SYDVKM. The CDR3 runs to 14 residues. With 7 bases removed from V and 0 bases from J, the gap between germline ends came to 12 bases. CDR3 loop: CASNVGGMNTEAFF. The CDR3 coding sequence is TGTGCCAGCAACGTCGGAGGAATGAACACTGAAGCTTTCTTT.

A few counts support this clone. The chain employs TRBV7-8 and TRBJ2-5; unclear D gene. From germline, CDR1 is SGHVS and CDR2 FQNEAQ. This CDR3 has 10 residues. Trimming pared 5 bases from V and 4 bases from J, leaving 2 bases between. The CDR3: CASSTETQYF. The CDR3 region has the DNA TGTGCCAGCAGCACAGAGACCCAGTACTTC. Drawing the rest from reference TRBV7-8 and TRBJ2-5, the complete variable domain is GAGVSQSPRYKVAKRGQDVALRCDPISGHVSLFWYQQALGQGPEFLTYFQNEAQLDKSGLPSDRFFAERPEGSVSTLKIQRTQQEDSAVYLCASSTETQYFGPGTRLLVL.

The rearrangement joins TRBV6-6 to TRBJ2-7, with unresolved D. V was shortened by 4 bases and J by 0 bases, with 7 bases between the two germline ends. Germline values: CDR1 MNHNY, CDR2 SVGAGI (reference sequence). This CDR3 region has 13 residues. The CDR3 protein is CASSLTSSYEQYF. The CDR3 DNA follows: TGTGCCAGCAGTTTGACATCCTCCTACGAGCAGTACTTC.

The chain uses TRBV27 and TRBJ2-1; 9 positions agree with TRBD2. The length of the CDR3 is 16 residues. V dropped 7 bases and J dropped 0; count of bases not matched to a gene: 7. In germline, CDR1 is MNHEY, CDR2 SMNVEV (reference sequence). CDR3 region: CASTSRRGGSYNEQFF. The CDR3 DNA reads as TGTGCCAGCACATCACGGCGGGGGGGCTCCTACAATGAGCAGTTCTTC.

This chain links TRBV25-1 with TRBJ1-2; D gene unclear. The V gene's germline CDR1 is MGHDK and CDR2 SYGVNS. V shed 5 bases and J shed 8 bases, with 18 bases lying between them. The CDR3 sequence is 14 residues long. In DNA form, the CDR3 reads TGTGCCAGCAGTTACGAGAGAGACCTGAGAGGCTACACCTTC. Amino acids: CASSYERDLRGYTF.